Sequencing of this TCR beta chain was carried out in a study of CD8 T cells in Susac syndrome. The authors sequenced TCR beta from blood CD8+ and CD4+ T cells. Negative isolation yielded CD4+ and CD8+ T cells, and FACS enriched TEMRA cells. The CDR3 covers 15 residues. CDR1 SQVTM and CDR2 ANQGSEA come from the germline V gene. V was pared by 6 bases and J by 2 bases, with 10 bases of the junction left unmatched. Reverse transcription of roughly 0.5 to 1 ug RNA was carried out with random hexamers. Amplification of TCR beta CDR3 was carried out by immunoSEQ multiplex PCR, which covered 54 Vbeta and 13 Jbeta segments. A single record per CDR3 protein comes from TCRdb applying MiXCR to the immunoSEQ multiplex PCR reads. The profile shows 150,000 or so distinct CDR3 sequences, over 85% of them singletons. This clonotype was seen just once. What it binds is not known. Points from the study as a whole: TCR sequencing and HLA analysis covered a relatively small number of individuals.

Sequenced: CD4+ T cells from PBMCs. This clonotype was sampled from a human donor in good health. J is TRBJ2-5 and V is TRBV29-1; 9 bases map to TRBD1. The DNA of the CDR3 is TGCAGCGTGGGGAGGGACAGGGCGGGACAAGAGACCCAGTACTTC. Translation: CSVGRDRAGQETQYF.